This TCR beta chain was identified in a study of T cell responses to AZD1222 COVID-19 vaccine. V lost 0 bases, J lost 1 base, and 10 bases lay in between. The CDR3 consists of 15 residues. Germline loops: CDR1 SGHDT, CDR2 YYEEEE. In this sample, this clone turned up a few times. No antigen is known for it. General study points: The span of vaccine-associated CD4 TCRs extended across spike, with dominance at 160-218 and 743-854. Close to half of all spike-specific TCRs reportedly target regions of the variants that are unmutated.

Measured with immunoSEQ multiplex PCR; TCRdb has only the in-frame clones, and not every one. The table includes approximately 73,000 clones, roughly 82% detected once. V is TRBV5-6 and J is TRBJ1-2; weak D call: TRBD1 (6 bases). This sequence was found in an adult in good health. Sequencing was performed on peripheral blood, taken on day 0 of AZD1222 vaccination. The CDR3 sequence: CASSLGGHHNYGYTF. In DNA form, the CDR3 reads TGTGCCAGCAGCTTGGGGGGACACCATAACTATGGCTACACCTTC. The whole variable domain, filled in from reference TRBV5-6 and TRBJ1-2, reads DAGVTQSPTHLIKTRGQQVTLRCSPKSGHDTVSWYQQALGQGPQFIFQYYEEEERQRGNFPDRFSGHQFPNYSSELNVNALLLGDSALYLCASSLGGHHNYGYTFGSGTRLTVV.